This T cell receptor beta chain was recorded in a study of blood T cell repertoires in COVID-19. Study information: Acute and convalescent COVID-19 specimens originated in the United States, Italy and Spain. Sample material is recorded as cDNA or gDNA derived from T cells, B-cell-depleted T cells, or PBMCs.

How the authors handled the data: Nucleated cell number was recorded as an estimate derived from reference gene primer amplification. TCRdb's table, derived via immunoSEQ multiplex PCR, lists solely in-frame clones and lacks some. The DNA gave D and trimming, while V, J and clone size come from that table. The sample has a few hundred thousand clones, about nine tenths seen once. This clonotype was obtained from a man younger than 40 who had recovered from COVID-19. Source material: peripheral blood.

The CDR3 DNA is TGTGCCAGCAAAGCCGGTCCCTACGAGCAGTACTTC. Its translation: CASKAGPYEQYF. This chain uses TRBV2 with TRBJ2-7; D remains ambiguous. Trimming pared 7 bases from V and 2 bases from J, leaving 9 bases between. The germline V gene has CDR1 SNHLY and CDR2 FYNNEI. The CDR3 length is 12 residues.